These 14 T cell receptor beta chains were sequenced from one sample in a study of OX40 agonist ivuxolimab in advanced cancers. The protocol was immunoSEQ multiplex PCR, while the TCRdb copy is restricted to in-frame clones and leaves out a portion. In the table there are about 63,000 clones, roughly nine tenths of which are singletons. The source material was CD4+ or CD8+ T cells sorted from blood, sampled in a trial of the OX40 agonist ivuxolimab. The receptors stem from an adult with an advanced solid tumor such as melanoma, head and neck, liver or kidney cancer.

The chain combines TRBV9 with TRBJ2-2, with D tentatively TRBD1 (5 bases). This CDR3 has 17 residues. In germline, CDR1 is SGDLS, CDR2 YYNGEE. Trimming took off 5 bases at V and 1 base at J, with 18 bases between the two ends. Written as DNA, the CDR3 is TGTGCCAGCAGTTCCGGCCAGGGTCTAGGGAACACCGGGGAGCTGTTTTTT. Translating it yields CASSSGQGLGNTGELFF.

The chain is built from TRBV7-9 and TRBJ2-7; D might be TRBD1 or TRBD2, each matching 6 bases. CDR3 length: 16 amino acids. Germline V gene lookup returns CDR1 SEHNR and CDR2 FQNEAQ (reference sequence). Trimming took 5 bases from V and 2 from J, leaving 19 bases between them. The CDR3 DNA sequence: TGTGCCAGCAGCAAAGACCCAGGGGCGGGAACCTACGAGCAGTACTTC. Residues: CASSKDPGAGTYEQYF. The full variable domain, with the rest looked up from reference TRBV7-9 and TRBJ2-7, is DTGVSQNPRHKITKRGQNVTFRCDPISEHNRLYWYRQTLGQGPEFLTYFQNEAQLEKSRLLSDRFSAERPKGSFSTLEIQRTEQGDSAMYLCASSKDPGAGTYEQYFGPGTRLTVT.

The chain has TRBV6-5 and TRBJ1-2; 7 nucleotides line up with TRBD1. The CDR3 is made up of 13 amino acids. Germline V gives CDR1 MNHEY, CDR2 SVGAGI. After removal of 2 bases from V and 4 bases from J, the junction contained 1 base not matched to a gene. CDR3 sequence: CASSYRQGYGYTF. Here the CDR3 DNA reads TGTGCCAGCAGTTACCGACAGGGCTATGGCTACACCTTC.

V gene TRBV7-2 combines with J gene TRBJ1-3; the match to TRBD1 covers 9 bases. Germline V gives CDR1 SGHTA, CDR2 FQGNSA. The V gene end was trimmed by 0 bases and the J gene end by 4 bases; junction bases not matched to a gene: 4. The CDR3 covers 16 residues. CDR3 in DNA: TGTGCCAGCAGCTTAGCGGGGGGACAGGGAGGAAACACCATATATTTT. This codes for CASSLAGGQGGNTIYF.

V and J are TRBV5-1 and TRBJ1-2, with D possibly TRBD1 on 6 matching bases. Per the germline V gene, CDR1 is SGHRS and CDR2 is YFSETQ. The ends were cut back, 2 bases at V and 7 bases at J, with 12 bases in the middle. This CDR3 has 13 residues. The DNA of the CDR3 is TGCGCCAGCAGCTTTACGGGGGCCAGTGGCTACACCTTC. This sequence encodes CASSFTGASGYTF.

The rearrangement uses TRBV5-4 and TRBJ2-3, with D perhaps matching TRBD2 (5 bases). This CDR3 is built from 14 residues. Germline values: CDR1 SGHNT, CDR2 YYREEE (reference sequence). Deletions cut 0 bases from V and 4 bases from J, with 9 bases between. As DNA, the CDR3 is TGTGCCAGCAGCTTGGCCACTAGACCAGATACGCAGTATTTT. Encoded protein: CASSLATRPDTQYF. Together with reference TRBV5-4 and TRBJ2-3, the CDR3 gives the full variable domain: ETGVTQSPTHLIKTRGQQVTLRCSSQSGHNTVSWYQQALGQGPQFIFQYYREEENGRGNFPPRFSGLQFPNYSSELNVNALELDDSALYLCASSLATRPDTQYFGPGTRLTVL.

The chain's CDR3 is CASSQAGDTEAFF. The CDR3 coding sequence is TGCGCCAGCAGCCAAGCGGGGGATACTGAAGCTTTCTTT. The chain combines TRBV4-3 with TRBJ1-1; weak D call: TRBD1 (5 bases). The length of the CDR3 is 13 residues. The ends were cut back, 1 base at V and 5 bases at J, with 8 bases in the middle. Germline V gene lookup returns CDR1 LGHNA and CDR2 YSLEER.

This rearrangement joins TRBV6-5 to TRBJ2-3; 9 bases fit TRBD2. The CDR3 length is 14 residues. Germline CDR1 is MNHEY and CDR2 is SVGAGI. Losses at the gene ends were 7 bases for V and 3 bases for J; bases not matched to a gene: 5. CDR3 in amino acids: CASTVAGVTDTQYF. The CDR3 bases are TGTGCCAGCACCGTAGCGGGGGTTACAGATACGCAGTATTTT.

This chain uses TRBV7-2 with TRBJ2-3, with unresolved D. The V gene lost 5 bases and the J gene lost 6 bases, with 6 bases spanning the gap. CDR1 is SGHTA, CDR2 FQGNSA, per germline. This CDR3 is built from 11 residues. The CDR3 DNA sequence: TGTGCCAGCAGCCGTATCGATACGCAGTATTTT. This gives the protein CASSRIDTQYF.

This chain links TRBV12-5 with TRBJ1-2, with 7 bases aligning to TRBD1. After removal of 3 bases from V and 2 bases from J, the junction contained 3 bases not matched to a gene. Germline V lookup: CDR1 LGHNT, CDR2 FRNRAP. This CDR3 has 14 residues. The chain's CDR3 is CASGLGRGNYGYTF. In DNA, the CDR3 is TGTGCTAGTGGTTTAGGCAGGGGGAACTATGGCTACACCTTC.

This chain links TRBV29-1 with TRBJ2-1; 15 bases fit TRBD2. The V and J ends lost 5 bases and 5 bases, in that order; junction bases with no gene match: 4. The CDR3 consists of 15 residues. The germline CDR1 and CDR2 sequences are SQVTM and ANQGSEA. The CDR3 sequence: CSVPGLAGGNNEQFF. As DNA, the CDR3 is TGCAGCGTTCCCGGACTAGCGGGAGGGAACAATGAGCAGTTCTTC.

Written as DNA, the CDR3 is TGCGCCAGCAGCCACATAAGAGGGACTAGCGGGGGTGTACTCCGCACAGATACGCAGTATTTT. This sequence encodes CASSHIRGTSGGVLRTDTQYF. The chain combines TRBV4-1 with TRBJ2-3, with 14 bases identical to TRBD2. The CDR3 totals 21 residues. V gave up 3 bases and J gave up 1 base; unmatched junction bases: 15. Germline CDR1 reads MGHRA; CDR2 reads YSYEKL.

This clone was observed a handful of times. The chain combines TRBV7-9 with TRBJ1-2; D call uncertain. The CDR3 extends over 12 amino acids. The V and J ends lost 5 bases and 4 bases respectively, with 8 bases between them. Germline V gene data show CDR1 as SEHNR and CDR2 as FQNEAQ (reference sequence). The CDR3 DNA follows: TGTGCCAGCAGCCCGCTTCCCTATGGCTACACCTTC. This gives the protein CASSPLPYGYTF.

This clone showed up just a few times. This rearrangement joins TRBV28 to TRBJ1-5; D uncertain. Germline V gene sequence: CDR1 MDHEN, CDR2 SYDVKM. CDR3 length: 16 residues. V gave up 4 bases and J gave up 4 bases, with 17 bases separating them. The CDR3: CASSSTREGVNQPQHF. In nucleotides, the CDR3 is TGTGCCAGCAGTTCTACCCGGGAGGGTGTAAATCAGCCCCAGCATTTT. Supplemented by reference TRBV28 and TRBJ1-5, the full variable domain reads DVKVTQSSRYLVKRTGEKVFLECVQDMDHENMFWYRQDPGLGLRLIYFSYDVKMKEKGDIPEGYSVSREKKERFSLILESASTNQTSMYLCASSSTREGVNQPQHFGDGTRLSIL.